The text below deals with one TCR beta chain. The antigen is unknown. This sample was included in a study of cytomegalovirus exposure and HLA in healthy donors. Study-level information: Earlier, about 179 million T cells were analyzed, and fewer than 120 million unique TCR beta sequences were found among them.

The PCR was carried out with 60 Vbeta primers and 13 Jbeta primers. This table comes from immunoSEQ multiplex PCR, and its TCRdb copy is limited to in-frame clones, with some not included. The data show 110,000 to 150,000 clones, 70% to 85% seen once. Points from the study as a whole: Sequencing likely produced, as an artifact, a cluster of highly shared sequence variants.

V lost 2 bases and J lost 5; bases outside the gene matches: 7. The V gene's germline CDR1 is MNHEY and CDR2 SMNVEV (reference sequence). This CDR3 comprises 15 residues. The chain joins TRBV27 to TRBJ2-5, with 8 nucleotides matching TRBD2. Sequencing used PBMCs. The TCR originated in a woman aged 40 to 50 in good health and CMV-seronegative. CDR3 nucleotide sequence: TGTGCCAGCAGTTTAAATCTAGCGGGTCCGGAGACCCAGTACTTC. Translating it yields CASSLNLAGPETQYF.